These 29 T cell receptor beta chains were all obtained from the same sample, sequenced in a study. TCRdb reprocessed the RT-PCR reads with MiXCR, giving one entry per CDR3 protein. The sample contains fewer than 800,000 distinct CDR3 sequences, around 14% of which appear only once. Sequencing was done on a sample of memory CD4+ T cells from blood. These TCRs come from a female donor in good health, serving as a healthy control.

This clonotype was recorded at least ten times. The chain combines TRBV20-1 with TRBJ2-3; D is possibly TRBD1 (5 bases). This CDR3 region has 13 residues. V lost 1 base to trimming and J lost 4 bases, with 9 bases between them. Germline values: CDR1 DFQATT, CDR2 SNEGSKA (reference sequence). The DNA for the CDR3 is TGCAGTGCTAGAGTTAGGGGCGCAGATACGCAGTATTTT. Amino acid sequence: CSARVRGADTQYF.

The rearrangement links TRBV7-2 to TRBJ2-5, with D perhaps matching TRBD2 (6 bases). V dropped 7 bases and J dropped 5 bases, with 17 bases sitting between them. Germline CDR1 reads SGHTA; CDR2 reads FQGNSA. The CDR3 is 14 amino acids. The CDR3 bases are TGTGCCAGCATCCCGGGTACGGGGAGGGAGACCCAGTACTTC. Translating it yields CASIPGTGRETQYF.

In this sample, this clonotype turned up many times. V gene TRBV29-1 combines with J gene TRBJ2-1; weak D call: TRBD2 (6 bases). CDR3 length: 14 amino acids. Germline V CDR1 and CDR2: SQVTM, ANQGSEA. The germline V and J ends were trimmed by 2 bases and 4 bases, with 12 bases remaining between them. Here the CDR3 reads CSVELASEYNEQFF. DNA of the CDR3: TGCAGCGTTGAATTGGCTAGCGAGTACAATGAGCAGTTCTTC.

This clonotype occurred many times. The rearrangement links TRBV12-3 or TRBV12-4 to TRBJ1-1; tentative D call: TRBD1 (6 bases). V was pared by 7 bases and J by 13 bases, with 25 bases between. The CDR3 is 14 amino acids. CDR3 amino acids: CASTLSGGGGLSFF. For the CDR3, the DNA is TGTGCCAGCACCCTTAGCGGGGGCGGGGGTCTCAGTTTCTTT.

The sample holds many counts of this clonotype. The V call is TRBV5-1, the J call TRBJ2-3; 7 bases agree with TRBD2. V was clipped by 4 bases and J by 1 base; unmatched bases: 9. The CDR3 loop spans 16 amino acids. From germline, CDR1 is SGHRS and CDR2 YFSETQ. CDR3 protein: CASSASLAAGTDTQYF. The CDR3 nucleotides read TGCGCCAGCAGCGCCTCCCTAGCGGCGGGCACAGATACGCAGTATTTT.

This clonotype was seen at least ten times. The V call is TRBV4-3, the J call TRBJ2-7; D gene uncertain. Germline CDR1 LGHNA, CDR2 YSLEER. Trimming cost V 0 bases and J 6 bases, with 12 bases left between them. This CDR3 has 14 amino acids. CDR3 nucleotides: TGCGCCAGCAGCCAAGAACCAGGTTCTCTCGAGCAGTACTTC. It codes for CASSQEPGSLEQYF.

The sample holds a few counts of this clonotype. The chain combines TRBV20-1 with TRBJ1-5; 7 nucleotides agree with TRBD1. V lost 7 bases and J lost 0; bases outside the gene matches: 15. Germline-derived CDR1 and CDR2 are DFQATT and SNEGSKA (reference sequence). This CDR3 region has 17 residues. For the CDR3, the DNA is TGCAGTGTTCTACAGGGGAACTGGGTCGGTAGCAATCAGCCCCAGCATTTT. Its translation: CSVLQGNWVGSNQPQHF.

This chain joins TRBV28 and TRBJ1-2, with D possibly TRBD1 on 6 matching bases. This CDR3 comprises 15 residues. CDR1 is MDHEN and CDR2 is SYDVKM in the germline V gene. Trimming left V 6 bases short and J 3 bases short, with 17 bases between. DNA of the CDR3: TGTGCCAGCAGCACACCGTCCGGGGGGCACTATGGCTACACCTTC. It yields the protein CASSTPSGGHYGYTF.

In its sample, this clonotype was seen a few times. The chain couples TRBV4-2 to TRBJ2-3; no definite D call. V was clipped by 3 bases and J by 1 base, with 14 bases between them. The CDR3 runs 16 residues. Germline CDR1 is LGHNA and CDR2 is YNFKEQ. The CDR3 DNA sequence: TGTGCCAGCAGCCATCAACAAACCAGCGGCACAGATACGCAGTATTTT. Its translation is CASSHQQTSGTDTQYF.

This sequence joins TRBV6-1 and TRBJ2-1, with 10 bases aligning to TRBD2. The CDR3 is 13 residues long. CDR1 MNHNS and CDR2 SASEGT come from the germline V gene. Trimming removed 6 bases from V and 8 bases from J; junction bases left unmatched: 4. The CDR3 loop reads CASRLAGRDEQFF. DNA of the CDR3: TGTGCCAGCAGACTAGCGGGACGCGATGAGCAGTTCTTC.

This clonotype has just a few counts. The V call is TRBV20-1, the J call TRBJ2-7; 8 bases fit TRBD2. The V gene end was trimmed by 3 bases and the J gene end by 7 bases; junction bases not matched to a gene: 11. Germline V CDR1 and CDR2: DFQATT, SNEGSKA (reference sequence). This CDR3 spans 14 amino acids. CDR3 in DNA: TGCAGTGCTAGCCCCCGGGCGGGAGGCGTAGAGCAGTACTTC. This codes for CSASPRAGGVEQYF.

The rearrangement links TRBV7-7 to TRBJ2-1; no reliable D call. The ends were cut back, 5 bases at V and 0 bases at J, with 5 bases in the middle. Germline V gives CDR1 SSHAT, CDR2 FNYEAQ (reference sequence). The CDR3 sequence is 13 residues long. The CDR3 nucleotides read TGTGCCAGCAGCCCCGTCTCCTACAATGAGCAGTTCTTC. Its protein is CASSPVSYNEQFF.

This clonotype was observed a few times. V usage is TRBV6-6 and J usage is TRBJ2-1, with D possibly TRBD2 on 6 matching bases. CDR3 length: 14 residues. The germline gives CDR1 MNHNY, CDR2 SVGAGI (reference sequence). The V and J ends lost 7 bases and 9 bases respectively, with 19 bases between them. The CDR3 protein is CASMPRSEGFEQFF. Here the CDR3 DNA reads TGTGCCAGCATGCCACGGTCGGAGGGATTTGAGCAGTTCTTC.

CDR3 amino acids: CASRQIREIQYQETQYF. For the CDR3, the DNA is TGTGCCAGCAGACAGATCAGGGAAATACAATACCAAGAGACCCAGTACTTC. The chain links TRBV7-2 to TRBJ2-5; maybe TRBD1 (5 bases). Germline lookup yields CDR1 SGHTA and CDR2 FQGNSA. The CDR3 totals 17 residues. Trimming cost V 6 bases and J 0 bases, with 20 bases left between them.

This clonotype came up many times. J is TRBJ2-3 and V is TRBV6-2 or TRBV6-3; D is perhaps TRBD2 (5 bases). Germline V gene sequence: CDR1 MNHEY, CDR2 SVGEGT. V lost 0 bases and J lost 2, with 18 bases in between. The CDR3 is made up of 18 amino acids. The CDR3 sequence: CASSYSPLKRFNTDTQYF. The CDR3 DNA sequence: TGTGCCAGCAGTTACTCTCCCCTGAAGCGGTTCAACACAGATACGCAGTATTTT.

The genes are TRBV20-1 and TRBJ2-3; D may match TRBD1 or TRBD2 (5 bases each). Trimming pared 3 bases from V and 1 base from J, leaving 17 bases between. Per the germline V gene, CDR1 is DFQATT and CDR2 is SNEGSKA (reference sequence). This CDR3 spans 16 amino acids. In DNA form, the CDR3 reads TGCAGTGCTAGCCCTCCGGGGCGGTGGGGCACAGATACGCAGTATTTT. Amino acid sequence: CSASPPGRWGTDTQYF.

This clonotype was seen only a few times. V is TRBV19 and J is TRBJ1-5, with TRBD1 matching over 7 bases. The CDR3 is 16 residues long. From germline, CDR1 is LNHDA and CDR2 SQIVND (reference sequence). With V trimmed by 4 bases and J by 0 bases, 6 bases remained unmatched. CDR3 DNA: TGTGCCAGTAGTACCCGGGACAGATATAGCAATCAGCCCCAGCATTTT. Protein: CASSTRDRYSNQPQHF.

The V and J genes are TRBV6-6 and TRBJ2-7; TRBD1 aligns across 9 bases. This CDR3 region has 14 residues. The germline V gene has CDR1 MNHNY and CDR2 SVGAGI (reference sequence). V dropped 7 bases and J dropped 2; count of bases not matched to a gene: 6. The CDR3 sequence is CASTWDREAYEQYF. The CDR3 bases are TGTGCCAGCACCTGGGACAGGGAGGCCTACGAGCAGTACTTC.

This clonotype turned up a few times. V usage is TRBV9 and J usage is TRBJ1-1; D unresolved. The V end lost 3 bases, the J end lost 5 bases, and 14 bases lay between the germline ends. The CDR3 extends over 14 amino acids. CDR1 and CDR2 (germline): SGDLS, YYNGEE. CDR3 DNA sequence: TGTGCCAGCAGCGACACCCCCGTCGGGACTGAAGCTTTCTTT. Amino acids: CASSDTPVGTEAFF. Together with reference TRBV9 and TRBJ1-1, the CDR3 gives the full variable domain: DSGVTQTPKHLITATGQRVTLRCSPRSGDLSVYWYQQSLDQGLQFLIQYYNGEERAKGNILERFSAQQFPDLHSELNLSSLELGDSALYFCASSDTPVGTEAFFGQGTRLTVV.

This clonotype appeared many times. The rearrangement links TRBV6-2 or TRBV6-3 to TRBJ1-5; TRBD1 might be the D (5 bases). The CDR3 length is 13 residues. Germline CDR1 is MNHEY and CDR2 is SVGEGT. Trimming left V 7 bases short and J 7 bases short, with 14 bases between. CDR3 sequence: CASTPQADQPQHF. The DNA of the CDR3 is TGTGCCAGCACCCCACAGGCGGACCAGCCCCAGCATTTT.

This clonotype was detected only a few times. The rearrangement joins TRBV6-5 to TRBJ2-5; 8 bases line up with TRBD2. J was trimmed by 3 bases and V by 6 bases; bases with no gene match: 3. There are 13 residues in the CDR3. Looked up from germline, CDR1 is MNHEY and CDR2 is SVGAGI. The CDR3 loop is CASRRAGEETQYF. CDR3 sequence (DNA): TGTGCCAGCAGGAGAGCGGGGGAAGAGACCCAGTACTTC.

This clonotype was observed a handful of times. The gene calls are TRBV10-3 and TRBJ2-2; 7 nucleotides agree with TRBD2. This CDR3 contains 17 residues. The trim removed 0 bases at V and 3 bases at J, leaving 7 bases unmatched. From germline, CDR1 is ENHRY and CDR2 SYGVKD. The CDR3: CAISESRAGEHTGELFF. DNA of the CDR3: TGTGCCATCAGTGAGTCGAGGGCGGGAGAGCACACCGGGGAGCTGTTTTTT.

In its sample, this clonotype was seen a few times. The J gene is TRBJ1-5, the V gene TRBV20-1; D gene uncertain. Trimming left V 4 bases short and J 4 bases short, with 17 bases between. The germline V gene has CDR1 DFQATT and CDR2 SNEGSKA (reference sequence). This CDR3 has 15 residues. This CDR3 is CSANVGSFTNQPQHF. CDR3 DNA sequence: TGCAGTGCTAACGTCGGCAGCTTCACTAATCAGCCCCAGCATTTT.

This clonotype turned up a few times. The chain uses TRBV20-1 and TRBJ1-1; D not resolved. CDR1 is DFQATT and CDR2 is SNEGSKA in the germline V gene (reference sequence). V was shortened by 2 bases and J by 1 base, with 14 bases between the two germline ends. CDR3 length equals 15 residues. CDR3 nucleotides: TGCAGTGCTAGACAATCCGGCAGGAAGAACACTGAAGCTTTCTTT. It translates to CSARQSGRKNTEAFF.

The rearrangement links TRBV6-1 to TRBJ2-3; no firm D call. Trimming took 3 bases from V and 5 from J, leaving 15 bases between them. Germline V gives CDR1 MNHNS, CDR2 SASEGT. The CDR3 runs to 15 residues. The CDR3 sequence is CASSEIEAWRDTQYF. The CDR3 DNA follows: TGTGCCAGCAGTGAGATCGAGGCTTGGAGAGATACGCAGTATTTT.

In this sample, this clonotype turned up a few times. The chain uses TRBV2 and TRBJ1-6; 8 bases fit TRBD1. The germline gives CDR1 SNHLY, CDR2 FYNNEI. The CDR3 is made up of 16 amino acids. After removal of 7 bases from V and 8 bases from J, the junction contained 13 bases not matched to a gene. DNA of the CDR3: TGTGCCAGCACTCTAGGACAGGGTCGGTTGGATTCACCCCTCCACTTT. It translates to CASTLGQGRLDSPLHF.

This clonotype occurred a few times. A read error may produce the germline difference seen at one junction end. The chain joins TRBV7-7 to TRBJ2-1; 10 bases map to TRBD1. The germline gives CDR1 SSHAT, CDR2 FNYEAQ (reference sequence). The CDR3 sequence is 14 residues long. For the CDR3, the DNA is TGTGCTAGCAGCTTGACAGGGGGCTTAAATGAGCAGTTCTTC. Amino acids: CASSLTGGLNEQFF.

This clonotype occurred a few times. The chain is built from TRBV5-6 and TRBJ2-2; D is ambiguous. Trimming stripped 5 bases from V and 3 bases from J, with 5 bases between. This CDR3 has 12 amino acids. Germline assignment: CDR1 SGHDT and CDR2 YYEEEE. The CDR3, as DNA: TGTGCCAGCAGTCCAGACACCGGGGAGCTGTTTTTT. Residues: CASSPDTGELFF.

This clonotype was observed at least ten times. This chain connects TRBV6-2 or TRBV6-3 to TRBJ2-3; 7 bases are shared with TRBD2. Trimming cost V 2 bases and J 1 base; bases outside gene matches: 9. This CDR3 has 17 amino acids. The germline V gene has CDR1 MNHEY and CDR2 SVGEGT. This CDR3 is CASSYRPSGKGTDTQYF. CDR3 in DNA: TGTGCCAGCAGTTACAGGCCTAGCGGAAAAGGCACAGATACGCAGTATTTT.